This T cell receptor (beta chain) originates from a study of OX40 agonist ivuxolimab in advanced cancers. For the study at large: Patients received ivuxolimab, an intravenous treatment, every 2 weeks at 0.01 to 10 mg/kg. Overall study results and limits: CD8+ T cells (on average) carried more expanded clones than CD4+ T cells. The CD4+ and CD8+ T cells in the blood had expanded clonally by week 6 at 0.1 to 3.0 mg/kg.

At baseline, cycle 4 day 1, and cycle 7 day 1, blood was sampled. Comments on this clone: The antigen is not known.

The data were produced by immunoSEQ multiplex PCR, yet TCRdb's version contains in-frame clones alone and is incomplete. Of more than 70,000 clones in the sample, about 86% were seen once. CDR3 length: 15 residues. V lost 4 bases and J lost 6; bases outside the gene matches: 7. CDR1 LNHDA and CDR2 SQIVND come from the germline V gene (reference sequence). The source was CD4+ or CD8+ T cells sorted from blood, collected in a trial of the OX40 agonist ivuxolimab. This clonotype was sampled from an adult with an advanced solid tumor such as melanoma, head and neck, liver or kidney cancer. The chain employs TRBV19 and TRBJ1-5; 9 bases line up with TRBD1. This CDR3 is CASSSPGTGPQPQHF. The CDR3, as DNA: TGTGCCAGTAGTAGCCCCGGGACAGGGCCTCAGCCCCAGCATTTT.